The clone carrying this T cell receptor beta chain has a count of ten or more. The entry originates in a study of metastatic and nonmetastatic thyroid tumors. Germline CDR1 is MNHNS and CDR2 is SASEGT. The CDR3 covers 16 residues. The V gene end was trimmed by 7 bases and the J gene end by 8 bases; junction bases not matched to a gene: 12. TCRdb reprocessed the PCR reads via MiXCR. This table has around 42,000 clones, about an eighth appearing once. Patients underwent thyroid surgery, and none had received any treatment before it. Sequenced: blood. The chain has TRBV6-1 and TRBJ2-1; the match to TRBD1 covers 12 bases. This receptor was taken from a male donor with papillary thyroid cancer or a benign thyroid nodule (not recorded which). Some clones in this sample may be carry-over from other donors' samples. The chain's CDR3 is CASIAPGTGGLYEQFF. The CDR3 DNA reads TGTGCCAGCATCGCCCCCGGGACAGGGGGCTTGTATGAGCAGTTCTTC.